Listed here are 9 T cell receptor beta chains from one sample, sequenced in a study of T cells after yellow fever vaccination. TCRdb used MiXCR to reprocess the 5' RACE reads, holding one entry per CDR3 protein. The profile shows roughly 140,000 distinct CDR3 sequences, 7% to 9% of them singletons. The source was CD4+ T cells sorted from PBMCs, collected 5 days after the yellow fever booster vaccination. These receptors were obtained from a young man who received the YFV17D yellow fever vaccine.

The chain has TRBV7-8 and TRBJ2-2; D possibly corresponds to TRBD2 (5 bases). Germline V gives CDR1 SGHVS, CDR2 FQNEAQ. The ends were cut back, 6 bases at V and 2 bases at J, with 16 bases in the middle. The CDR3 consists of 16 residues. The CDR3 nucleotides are TGTGCCAGCAGGGACTCTCGCTTCGCTAACACCGGGGAGCTGTTTTTT. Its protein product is CASRDSRFANTGELFF. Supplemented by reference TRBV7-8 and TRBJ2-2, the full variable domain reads GAGVSQSPRYKVAKRGQDVALRCDPISGHVSLFWYQQALGQGPEFLTYFQNEAQLDKSGLPSDRFFAERPEGSVSTLKIQRTQQEDSAVYLCASRDSRFANTGELFFGEGSRLTVL.

CDR3 sequence reads: CASSLTGIYEQYF. In nucleotides, the CDR3 is TGCGCCAGCAGCTTGACAGGGATCTACGAGCAGTACTTC. The genes are TRBV5-1 and TRBJ2-7; possible D gene TRBD1, 6 bases. Per the germline V gene, CDR1 is SGHRS and CDR2 is YFSETQ. Trimming stripped 1 base from V and 3 bases from J, with 8 bases between. This CDR3 spans 13 amino acids.

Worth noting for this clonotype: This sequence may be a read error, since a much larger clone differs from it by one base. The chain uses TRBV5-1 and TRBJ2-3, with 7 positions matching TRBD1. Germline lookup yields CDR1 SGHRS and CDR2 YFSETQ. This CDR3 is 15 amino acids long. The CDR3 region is CASSWDRPQTDKQYF. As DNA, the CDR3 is TGCGCCAGCAGCTGGGACAGACCACAGACGGATAAGCAGTATTTT.

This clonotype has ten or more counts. CDR3 nucleotides: TGTGCCAGCAGCCCCGGACGGTCTGGAGAGACCCAGTACTTC. This gives the protein CASSPGRSGETQYF. The rearrangement uses TRBV6-1 and TRBJ2-5; D is uncertain. Germline-derived CDR1 and CDR2 are MNHNS and SASEGT. The length of the CDR3 is 14 residues. The V and J ends lost 6 bases and 4 bases respectively, with 15 bases between them.

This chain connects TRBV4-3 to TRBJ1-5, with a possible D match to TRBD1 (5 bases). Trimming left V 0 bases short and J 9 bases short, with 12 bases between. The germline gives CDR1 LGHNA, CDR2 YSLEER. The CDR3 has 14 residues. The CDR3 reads CASSQDSGTLPQHF. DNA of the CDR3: TGCGCCAGCAGCCAAGATTCAGGGACCCTGCCCCAGCATTTT.

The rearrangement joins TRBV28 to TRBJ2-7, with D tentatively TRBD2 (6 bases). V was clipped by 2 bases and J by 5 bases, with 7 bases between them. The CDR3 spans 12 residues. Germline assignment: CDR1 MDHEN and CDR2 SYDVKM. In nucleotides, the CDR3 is TGTGCCAGCAGTTTAGGGGGGAACGAGCAGTACTTC. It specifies CASSLGGNEQYF.

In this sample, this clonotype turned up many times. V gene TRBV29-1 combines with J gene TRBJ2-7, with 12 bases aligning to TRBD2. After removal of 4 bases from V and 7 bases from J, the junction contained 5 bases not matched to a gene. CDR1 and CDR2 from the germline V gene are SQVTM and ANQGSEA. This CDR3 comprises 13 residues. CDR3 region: CSVVTSGRSEQYF. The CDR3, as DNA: TGCAGCGTTGTTACTAGCGGGAGGAGTGAGCAGTACTTC.

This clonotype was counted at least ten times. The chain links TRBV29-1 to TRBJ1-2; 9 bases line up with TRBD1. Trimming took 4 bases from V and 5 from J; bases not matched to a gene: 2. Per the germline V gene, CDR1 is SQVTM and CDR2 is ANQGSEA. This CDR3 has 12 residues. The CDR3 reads CSVGQGGYGYTF. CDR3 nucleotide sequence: TGCAGCGTTGGACAGGGGGGATATGGCTACACCTTC.

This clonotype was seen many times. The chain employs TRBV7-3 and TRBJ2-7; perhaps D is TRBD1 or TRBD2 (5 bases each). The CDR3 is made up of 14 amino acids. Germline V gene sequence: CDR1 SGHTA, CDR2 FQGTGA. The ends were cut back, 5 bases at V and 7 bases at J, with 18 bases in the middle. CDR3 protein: CASSQSRDEGEQYF. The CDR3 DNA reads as TGTGCCAGCAGCCAGTCCAGGGACGAGGGGGAGCAGTACTTC.